The 19 T cell receptor beta chains below all came from one sample that was sequenced in a study of blood T cell repertoires in COVID-19 (dated by TCRdb to 2020 to 2021). Receptors were amplified or captured by the immunoSEQ multiplex PCR assay. The table comes from immuneACCESS by way of TCRdb, which keeps in-frame sequences with V and J called. Part of the clones is missing from these tables; in studies checked, under half for an unresolved V gene and the rest for unknown reasons. Counted in this sample were 250,000 to 350,000 clones; around nine tenths of them appeared once. The ten largest account for approximately 12% of the sample. Sequencing was done on a sample of peripheral blood. Source of these receptors: a woman in her sixties with acute or convalescent COVID-19.

V and J are TRBV4-3 and TRBJ2-7, with TRBD1 identical over 8 bases. Per germline, CDR1 LGHNA and CDR2 YSLEER. The CDR3 has 15 amino acids. V lost 0 bases and J lost 4; bases outside the gene matches: 5. The CDR3 region is CASSQEDRVGYEQYF. In nucleotides, the CDR3 is TGCGCCAGCAGCCAAGAGGACAGGGTGGGATACGAGCAGTACTTC.

This clone appeared a single time. J is TRBJ2-5 and V is TRBV29-1; D is perhaps TRBD2 (7 bases). Looked up from germline, CDR1 is SQVTM and CDR2 is ANQGSEA. V was clipped by 2 bases and J by 7 bases, with 14 bases between them. CDR3 length: 13 residues. In nucleotides, the CDR3 is TGCAGCGTTGAAAATTCGCGGGGGCGGACCCAGTACTTC. Encoded protein: CSVENSRGRTQYF.

The gene calls are TRBV28 and TRBJ1-3; D is ambiguous. Trimming pared 3 bases from V and 0 bases from J, leaving 6 bases between. The CDR3 extends over 14 amino acids. CDR1 and CDR2 (germline): MDHEN, SYDVKM. CDR3 protein: CASSFMFSGNTIYF. Written as DNA, the CDR3 is TGTGCCAGCAGTTTTATGTTCTCTGGAAACACCATATATTTT.

As concerns this clone: The sample carries other DNA sequences with the same CDR3. The chain uses TRBV7-2 and TRBJ2-1, with 9 bases matching TRBD1. V was clipped by 4 bases and J by 2 bases; unmatched bases: 3. The V gene's germline CDR1 is SGHTA and CDR2 FQGNSA. The CDR3 has 15 amino acids. The CDR3 DNA sequence: TGTGCCAGCAGCTCGGACAGGGGTACCTACAATGAGCAGTTCTTC. Its translation is CASSSDRGTYNEQFF.

The chain carries TRBV5-8 and TRBJ2-3, with a possible D match to TRBD2 (6 bases). V was clipped by 2 bases and J by 2 bases, with 12 bases between them. CDR3 length: 15 residues. The V gene's germline CDR1 is SGHTS and CDR2 YDEGEE. The CDR3 DNA reads as TGTGCCAGCAGCTTTACGGGGGAATACACAGATACGCAGTATTTT. Protein product: CASSFTGEYTDTQYF.

The J gene is TRBJ1-2, the V gene TRBV5-5; 9 bases map to TRBD1. Germline V lookup: CDR1 SGHKS, CDR2 YYEKEE (reference sequence). Trimming at V came to 4 bases and at J to 2 bases, leaving 6 bases not matched to a gene. The CDR3 has 15 amino acids. Written as DNA, the CDR3 is TGTGCCAGCAGCCGGACAGGGGTTGAGAACTATGGCTACACCTTC. This translates into CASSRTGVENYGYTF.

CDR3 in amino acids: CASSFWGRNSPLHF. CDR3 nucleotide sequence: TGTGCCAGCAGTTTCTGGGGGAGGAATTCACCCCTCCACTTT. The chain uses TRBV27 and TRBJ1-6; possibly TRBD1 for D (5 bases). V was cut by 3 bases and J by 7 bases, with 10 bases left in between. Germline V lookup: CDR1 MNHEY, CDR2 SMNVEV (reference sequence). The CDR3 spans 14 residues.

The J gene is TRBJ1-1, the V gene TRBV7-3, with D possibly matching TRBD1 (6 bases). The germline V gene encodes CDR1 SGHTA and CDR2 FQGTGA. Trimming took off 4 bases at V and 5 bases at J, with 20 bases between the two ends. CDR3 length: 16 residues. CDR3 bases: TGTGCCAGCAGCTCCCATCCGGGGAGGGGGGGAACTGAAGCTTTCTTT. Translated, it gives CASSSHPGRGGTEAFF. Filled out from reference TRBV7-3 and TRBJ1-1, the complete variable domain reads GAGVSQTPSNKVTEKGKYVELRCDPISGHTALYWYRQSLGQGPEFLIYFQGTGAADDSGLPNDRFFAVRPEGSVSTLKIQRTERGDSAVYLCASSSHPGRGGTEAFFGQGTRLTVV.

Here the CDR3 DNA reads TGTGCCAGTAGTACGGTGAATCAGCCCCAGCATTTT. Translating it yields CASSTVNQPQHF. The chain employs TRBV19 and TRBJ1-5, with D uncertain. V was shortened by 4 bases and J by 4 bases, with 5 bases between the two germline ends. Looked up from germline, CDR1 is LNHDA and CDR2 is SQIVND (reference sequence). The CDR3 is made up of 12 amino acids.

This clone was seen a single time. The chain combines TRBV18 with TRBJ2-1; 7 bases match TRBD1. Trimming at V came to 5 bases and at J to 5 bases, leaving 9 bases not matched to a gene. The CDR3 consists of 15 residues. CDR1 and CDR2 from the germline V gene are KGHSH and LQKENI. The CDR3 DNA sequence: TGTGCCAGCTCAAGGACTCCTCAGGGGGACAATGAGCAGTTCTTC. Its translation is CASSRTPQGDNEQFF.

The chain is built from TRBV5-1 and TRBJ2-4; D possibly corresponds to TRBD2 (7 bases). The CDR3 is 15 amino acids. The germline V and J ends were trimmed by 5 bases and 7 bases, with 19 bases remaining between them. The germline CDR1 and CDR2 sequences are SGHRS and YFSETQ. DNA of the CDR3: TGCGCCAGCAGTCTTGGGGGGGGCGCGGGGAACATTCAGTACTTC. Protein sequence: CASSLGGGAGNIQYF.

The chain combines TRBV7-2 with TRBJ1-5, with 9 bases identical to TRBD1. The V segment lost 5 bases and the J segment 6 bases; nucleotides outside the gene matches: 8. This CDR3 has 15 amino acids. Germline lookup yields CDR1 SGHTA and CDR2 FQGNSA. CDR3 protein: CASSLQGARAQPQHF. The CDR3 nucleotides are TGTGCCAGCAGCCTACAGGGGGCGAGGGCTCAGCCCCAGCATTTT.

The V call is TRBV28, the J call TRBJ1-2; 9 nucleotides match TRBD1. The J segment lost 5 bases and the V segment lost 7 bases, leaving 8 bases of the junction unmatched. From germline, CDR1 is MDHEN and CDR2 SYDVKM. The CDR3 contains 14 residues. The CDR3 DNA reads TGTGCCAGCACCAGAACAGGGGGCGCTTATGGCTACACCTTC. This encodes CASTRTGGAYGYTF.

This clone was seen only a few times. V and J are TRBV28 and TRBJ1-2, with D tentatively TRBD1 (6 bases). V was cut by 8 bases and J by 0 bases, with 10 bases left in between. This CDR3 comprises 13 residues. Per germline, CDR1 MDHEN and CDR2 SYDVKM. The CDR3 DNA follows: TGTGCCAGCGGACAGCCCCCTAACTATGGCTACACCTTC. Protein product: CASGQPPNYGYTF.

This rearrangement joins TRBV23-1 to TRBJ1-1; TRBD1 is a possible D gene (6 bases). TRBV23-1 is filed as an ORF, its function uncertain. V lost 4 bases, J lost 3 bases, and 18 bases lay in between. The CDR3 extends over 16 amino acids. Here the CDR3 reads CASSRDPGVRDTEAFF. The CDR3 DNA reads TGCGCCAGCAGTCGGGACCCAGGGGTCCGCGACACTGAAGCTTTCTTT.

The V call is TRBV4-3, the J call TRBJ1-6; D is uncertain. V was cut by 0 bases and J by 7 bases, with 4 bases left in between. Germline V gene data show CDR1 as LGHNA and CDR2 as YSLEER. The CDR3 consists of 13 residues. The CDR3 nucleotides read TGCGCCAGCAGCCAAGATAAAAATTCACCCCTCCACTTT. Residues: CASSQDKNSPLHF.

V and J are TRBV20-1 and TRBJ2-7; 9 bases map to TRBD1. The CDR3 totals 13 residues. Losses at the gene ends were 3 bases for V and 4 bases for J; bases not matched to a gene: 4. CDR1 is DFQATT and CDR2 is SNEGSKA in the germline V gene (reference sequence). The CDR3 spells CSASGDRVYEQYF. CDR3 sequence (DNA): TGCAGTGCTAGTGGGGACAGGGTATACGAGCAGTACTTC.

DNA of the CDR3: TGTGCCAGCAGCCAAGGTGTAGTGAACACTGAAGCTTTCTTT. Residues: CASSQGVVNTEAFF. The chain is built from TRBV3-1 (or the pseudogene TRBV3-2) and TRBJ1-1, with D unclear. V lost 1 base, J lost 0 bases, and 6 bases lay in between. Looked up from germline, CDR1 is LGHDT and CDR2 is YNNKEL (reference sequence). The CDR3 is 14 amino acids.

The chain employs TRBV6-5 and TRBJ1-1, with a possible D match to TRBD1 (5 bases). CDR1 and CDR2 (germline): MNHEY, SVGAGI. This CDR3 comprises 14 residues. With 7 bases removed from V and 1 base from J, the gap between germline ends came to 13 bases. The CDR3 reads CASTTWGGNTEAFF. The DNA for the CDR3 is TGTGCCAGCACCACTTGGGGGGGGAACACTGAAGCTTTCTTT.